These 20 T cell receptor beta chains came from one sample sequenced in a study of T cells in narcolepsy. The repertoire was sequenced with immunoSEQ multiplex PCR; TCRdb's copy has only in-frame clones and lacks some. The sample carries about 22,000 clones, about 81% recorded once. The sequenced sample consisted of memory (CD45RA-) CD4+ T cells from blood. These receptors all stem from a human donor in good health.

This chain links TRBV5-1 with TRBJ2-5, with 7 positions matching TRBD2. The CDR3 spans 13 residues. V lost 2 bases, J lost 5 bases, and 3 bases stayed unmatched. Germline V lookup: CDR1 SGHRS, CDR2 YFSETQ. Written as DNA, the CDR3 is TGCGCCAGCAGCTTAGAGGGAGGGGAGACCCAGTACTTC. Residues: CASSLEGGETQYF.

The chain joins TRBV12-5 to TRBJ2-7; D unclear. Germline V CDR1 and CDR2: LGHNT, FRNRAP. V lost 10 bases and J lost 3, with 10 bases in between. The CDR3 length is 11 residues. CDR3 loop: CATASYYEQYF. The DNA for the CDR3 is TGTGCTACCGCCTCTTACTACGAGCAGTACTTC. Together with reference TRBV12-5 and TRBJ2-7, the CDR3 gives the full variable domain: DARVTQTPRHKVTEMGQEVTMRCQPILGHNTVFWYRQTMMQGLELLAYFRNRAPLDDSGMPKDRFSAEMPDATLATLKIQPSEPRDSAVYFCATASYYEQYFGPGTRLTVT.

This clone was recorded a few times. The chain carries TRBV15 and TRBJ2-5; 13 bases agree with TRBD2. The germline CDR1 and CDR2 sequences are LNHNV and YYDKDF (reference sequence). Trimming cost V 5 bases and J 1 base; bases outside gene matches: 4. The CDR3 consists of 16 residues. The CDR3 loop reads CATSVGTSGIQETQYF. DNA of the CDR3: TGTGCCACCAGCGTCGGGACTAGCGGGATCCAAGAGACCCAGTACTTC.

The CDR3 spells CASTGQTPEQYF. For the CDR3, the DNA is TGTGCCAGCACGGGACAGACTCCCGAGCAGTACTTC. V is TRBV6-5 and J is TRBJ2-7, with 7 bases aligning to TRBD1. Germline assignment: CDR1 MNHEY and CDR2 SVGAGI. This CDR3 spans 12 amino acids. The V gene end was trimmed by 7 bases and the J gene end by 6 bases; junction bases not matched to a gene: 6.

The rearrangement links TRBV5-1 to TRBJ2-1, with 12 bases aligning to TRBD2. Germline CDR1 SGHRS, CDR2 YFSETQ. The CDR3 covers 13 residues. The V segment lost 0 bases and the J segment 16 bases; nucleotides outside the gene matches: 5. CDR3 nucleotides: TGCGCCAGCAGCTTGGGGACTAGCGGGGCCGATTTCTTC. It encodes CASSLGTSGADFF.

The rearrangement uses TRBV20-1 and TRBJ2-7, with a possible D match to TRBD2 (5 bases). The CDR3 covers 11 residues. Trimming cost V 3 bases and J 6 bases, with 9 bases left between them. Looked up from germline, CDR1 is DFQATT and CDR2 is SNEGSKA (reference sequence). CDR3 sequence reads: CSARSDSEQYF. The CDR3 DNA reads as TGCAGTGCTAGGTCGGACTCCGAGCAGTACTTC.

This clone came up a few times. CDR3 in amino acids: CASRVGQNTEAFF. CDR3 DNA sequence: TGTGCCAGCAGAGTCGGACAGAACACTGAAGCTTTCTTT. The chain couples TRBV2 to TRBJ1-1, with D tentatively TRBD1 (5 bases). CDR1 is SNHLY and CDR2 is FYNNEI in the germline V gene. The V and J ends lost 6 bases and 1 base respectively, with 9 bases between them. CDR3 length: 13 amino acids.

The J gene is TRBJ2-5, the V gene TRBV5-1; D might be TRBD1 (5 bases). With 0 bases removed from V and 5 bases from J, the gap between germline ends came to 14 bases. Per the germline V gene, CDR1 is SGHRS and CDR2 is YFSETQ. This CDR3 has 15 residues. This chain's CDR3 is CASSLDGAQEETQYF. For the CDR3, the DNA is TGCGCCAGCAGCTTGGATGGGGCCCAGGAGGAGACCCAGTACTTC.

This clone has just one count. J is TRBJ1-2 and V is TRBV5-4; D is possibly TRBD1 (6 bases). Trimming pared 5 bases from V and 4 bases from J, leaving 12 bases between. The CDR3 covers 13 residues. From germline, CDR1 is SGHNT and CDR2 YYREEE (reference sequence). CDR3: CASRRGGTYGYTF. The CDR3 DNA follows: TGTGCCAGCAGAAGGGGGGGGACCTATGGCTACACCTTC.

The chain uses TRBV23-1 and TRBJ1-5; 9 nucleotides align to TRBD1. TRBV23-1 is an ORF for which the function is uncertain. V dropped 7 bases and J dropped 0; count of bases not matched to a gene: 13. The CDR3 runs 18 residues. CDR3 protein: CASNPSDRGDSSNQPQHF. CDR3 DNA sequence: TGCGCCAGCAACCCCTCGGACAGGGGAGACAGTAGCAATCAGCCCCAGCATTTT.

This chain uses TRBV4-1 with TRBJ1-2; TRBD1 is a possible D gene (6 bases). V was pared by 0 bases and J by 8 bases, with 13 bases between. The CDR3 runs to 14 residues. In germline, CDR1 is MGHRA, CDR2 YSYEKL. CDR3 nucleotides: TGCGCCAGCAGCCAAGAGGGGGCACAGAGGGGCTACACCTTC. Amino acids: CASSQEGAQRGYTF.

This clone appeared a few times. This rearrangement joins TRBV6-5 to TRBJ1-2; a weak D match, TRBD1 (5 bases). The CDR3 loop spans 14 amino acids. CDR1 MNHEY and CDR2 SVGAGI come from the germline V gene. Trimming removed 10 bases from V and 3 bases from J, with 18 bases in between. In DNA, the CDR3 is TGTGCCACCATCCCTCTGACAGCCGACTATGGCTACACCTTC. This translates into CATIPLTADYGYTF.

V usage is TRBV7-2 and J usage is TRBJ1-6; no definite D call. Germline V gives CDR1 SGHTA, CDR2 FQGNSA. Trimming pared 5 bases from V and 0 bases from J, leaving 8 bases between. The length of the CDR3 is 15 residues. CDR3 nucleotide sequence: TGTGCCAGCAGCCCTAGTCTCTCCTATAATTCACCCCTCCACTTT. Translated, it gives CASSPSLSYNSPLHF.

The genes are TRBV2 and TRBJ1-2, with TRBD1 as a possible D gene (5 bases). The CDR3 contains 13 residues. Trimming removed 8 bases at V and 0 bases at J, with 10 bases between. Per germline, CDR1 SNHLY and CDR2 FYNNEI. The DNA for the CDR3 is TGTGCCAGCGAAGGGACGGCTAACTATGGCTACACCTTC. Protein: CASEGTANYGYTF.

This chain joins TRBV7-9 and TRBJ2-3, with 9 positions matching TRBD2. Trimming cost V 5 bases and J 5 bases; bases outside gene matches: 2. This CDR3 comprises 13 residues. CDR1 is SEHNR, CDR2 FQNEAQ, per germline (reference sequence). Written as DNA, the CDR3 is TGTGCCAGCAGCCGGACTAGCGTAGATACGCAGTATTTT. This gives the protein CASSRTSVDTQYF.

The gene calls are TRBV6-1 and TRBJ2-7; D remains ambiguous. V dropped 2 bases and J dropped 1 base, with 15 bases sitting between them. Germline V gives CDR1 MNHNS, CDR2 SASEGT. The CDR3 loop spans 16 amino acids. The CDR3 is CASSEFGVEGSYEQYF. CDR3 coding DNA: TGTGCCAGCAGTGAATTTGGGGTAGAAGGTTCCTACGAGCAGTACTTC.

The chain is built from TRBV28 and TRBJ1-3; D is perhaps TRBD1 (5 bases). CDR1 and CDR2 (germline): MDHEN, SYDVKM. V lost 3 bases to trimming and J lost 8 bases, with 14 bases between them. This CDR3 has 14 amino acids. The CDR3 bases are TGTGCCAGCAGTTTCCGTGGAGGGGTCCACACCATATATTTT. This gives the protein CASSFRGGVHTIYF.

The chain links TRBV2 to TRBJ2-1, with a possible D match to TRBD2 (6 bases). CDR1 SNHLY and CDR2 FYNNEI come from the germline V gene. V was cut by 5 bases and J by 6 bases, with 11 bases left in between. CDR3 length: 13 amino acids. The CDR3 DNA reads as TGTGCCAGCAGTTGGTCGGAGGGCAATGAGCAGTTCTTC. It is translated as CASSWSEGNEQFF.

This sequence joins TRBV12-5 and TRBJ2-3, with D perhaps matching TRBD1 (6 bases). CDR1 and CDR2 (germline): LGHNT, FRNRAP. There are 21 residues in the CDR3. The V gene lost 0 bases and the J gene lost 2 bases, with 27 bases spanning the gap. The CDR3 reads CASGLVYRSGRTDVFTDTQYF. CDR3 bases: TGTGCTAGTGGTTTGGTATATCGGTCGGGAAGGACAGACGTCTTCACAGATACGCAGTATTTT. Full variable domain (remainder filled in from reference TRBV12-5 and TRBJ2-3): DARVTQTPRHKVTEMGQEVTMRCQPILGHNTVFWYRQTMMQGLELLAYFRNRAPLDDSGMPKDRFSAEMPDATLATLKIQPSEPRDSAVYFCASGLVYRSGRTDVFTDTQYFGPGTRLTVL.

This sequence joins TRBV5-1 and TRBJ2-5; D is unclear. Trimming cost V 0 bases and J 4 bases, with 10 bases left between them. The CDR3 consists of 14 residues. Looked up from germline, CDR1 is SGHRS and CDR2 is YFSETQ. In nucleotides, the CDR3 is TGCGCCAGCAGCTTGGCCTGGCAGACAGAGACCCAGTACTTC. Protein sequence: CASSLAWQTETQYF.